The sequence of this TCR beta chain was determined in a study of early T cells in non-severe SARS-CoV-2 infection. Across the study: Sequencing targeted bulk RNA from unsorted whole blood, leaving chains unpaired. General observations from the study: There was a bias toward anti-spike CD8 responses in VDJdb matching, which missed private and CD4 specificities.

A note on this clonotype: What it binds is not known.

Unique molecular identifiers (one per individual cDNA molecule) were attached. Each CDR3 protein is one row after TCRdb ran MiXCR on the 5' RACE reads. The sample holds some 60,000 distinct CDR3 sequences, approximately 10% seen once. CDR1 and CDR2 (germline): SGHAT, FQNNGV. The CDR3 length is 14 residues. V trimming: 4 bases; J trimming: 5 bases; junction bases outside the gene matches: 5. J is TRBJ2-5 and V is TRBV11-2; 9 bases are shared with TRBD2. Sequenced material: whole blood. The sequence derives from an adult who was a healthcare worker with PCR-confirmed SARS-CoV-2 infection or an uninfected control (not recorded which). For the CDR3, the DNA is TGTGCCAGCAGCTCCCGGACTAGCGTGGAGACCCAGTACTTC. Its protein is CASSSRTSVETQYF.